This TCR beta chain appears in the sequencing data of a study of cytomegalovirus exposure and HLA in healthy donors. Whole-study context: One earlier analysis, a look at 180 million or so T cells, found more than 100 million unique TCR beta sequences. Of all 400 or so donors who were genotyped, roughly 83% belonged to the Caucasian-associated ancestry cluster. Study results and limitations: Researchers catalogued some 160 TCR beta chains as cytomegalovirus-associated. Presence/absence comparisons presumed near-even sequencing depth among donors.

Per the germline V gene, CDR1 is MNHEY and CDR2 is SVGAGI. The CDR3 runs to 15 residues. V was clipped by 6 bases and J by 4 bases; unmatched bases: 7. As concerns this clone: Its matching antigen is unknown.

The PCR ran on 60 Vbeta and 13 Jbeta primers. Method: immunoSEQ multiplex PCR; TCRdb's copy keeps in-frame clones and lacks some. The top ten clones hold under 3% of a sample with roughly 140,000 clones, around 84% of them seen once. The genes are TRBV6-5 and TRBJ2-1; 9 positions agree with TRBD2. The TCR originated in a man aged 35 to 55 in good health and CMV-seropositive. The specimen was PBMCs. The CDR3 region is CASSIGLASYNEQFF. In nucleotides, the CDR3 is TGTGCCAGCAGCATAGGACTAGCGAGTTACAATGAGCAGTTCTTC.